A selection of T cell receptor beta chains follows, all from one sample in a study of shared clonotypes between healthy human individuals. TCRdb keeps only in-frame clones here, not all; method: immunoSEQ multiplex PCR. The table shows over a million clones, with around three quarters occurring only once. Material for sequencing was memory CD4+ T cells from PBMCs. These receptors all stem from a man aged 18 to 35 in good health. Some clones in this sample may be carry-over from other donors' samples. Each CDR3 is given with its conserved first and last residue. D genes are given only for firm matches. Some rows mark clone size as missing; the rest say once, few, many or name a class of expanded clone.

clone size: -; D gene: -; V gene: TRBV28; J gene: TRBJ1-1; CDR3 DNA: TGTGCCAGCAGTTTATTATCCCGGGGGACTGAAGCTTTCTTT; CDR3 protein: CASSLLSRGTEAFF
clone size: -; D gene: -; V gene: TRBV5-6; J gene: TRBJ2-7; CDR3 DNA: TGTGCCAGCAGCCCCCGCCTCCGGCACTCCTACGAGCAGTACTTC; CDR3 protein: CASSPRLRHSYEQYF
clone size: -; D gene: TRBD2; V gene: TRBV7-2; J gene: TRBJ2-7; CDR3 DNA: TGTGCCAGCAGCCCAAACCGAAGTAGCGGGAGGGCCACTTACGAGCAGTACTTC; CDR3 protein: CASSPNRSSGRATYEQYF
clone size: many; D gene: TRBD2; V gene: TRBV9; J gene: TRBJ2-4; CDR3 DNA: TGTGCCAGCAGCGTAGCTGGGGGTAGCGGGAGAAGTTCTCCGGGCAAAAACATTCAGTACTTC; CDR3 protein: CASSVAGGSGRSSPGKNIQYF
clone size: -; D gene: -; V gene: TRBV7-2; J gene: TRBJ2-7; CDR3 DNA: TGTGCCAGCAGCTTAGCGGGTACATCCTACGAGCAGTACTTC; CDR3 protein: CASSLAGTSYEQYF
clone size: -; D gene: -; V gene: TRBV7-9; J gene: TRBJ2-2; CDR3 DNA: TGTGCCAGCAGCCCCGGACTCTCCCCGGCGAAGCTGTTTTTT; CDR3 protein: CASSPGLSPAKLFF
clone size: -; D gene: TRBD1; V gene: TRBV18; J gene: TRBJ1-2; CDR3 DNA: TGTGCCAGCTCACCCGGGACAGATCAGTATGGCTACACCTTC; CDR3 protein: CASSPGTDQYGYTF
clone size: -; D gene: -; V gene: TRBV5-8; J gene: TRBJ1-2; CDR3 DNA: TGTGCCAGCAGCTTATTAAAACAGCCGAACTATGGCTACACCTTC; CDR3 protein: CASSLLKQPNYGYTF
clone size: few; D gene: TRBD2; V gene: TRBV27; J gene: TRBJ2-5; CDR3 DNA: TGTGCCAGCAGTCCCTTAGCGGGGGGGACCCAGTACTTC; CDR3 protein: CASSPLAGGTQYF
clone size: -; D gene: -; V gene: TRBV28; J gene: TRBJ2-5; CDR3 DNA: TGTGCCAGCAGGGGGCAGACCCAAGAGACCCAGTACTTC; CDR3 protein: CASRGQTQETQYF
clone size: -; D gene: -; V gene: TRBV4-1; J gene: TRBJ2-7; CDR3 DNA: TGCGCCAGCAGCCAGGGACACAGCGCAACCTACGAGCAGTACTTC; CDR3 protein: CASSQGHSATYEQYF
clone size: -; D gene: -; V gene: TRBV2; J gene: TRBJ1-5; CDR3 DNA: TGTGCCAGCAGTGACAGGGCCAGCAATCAGCCCCAGCATTTT; CDR3 protein: CASSDRASNQPQHF
clone size: -; D gene: -; V gene: TRBV9; J gene: TRBJ2-1; CDR3 DNA: TGTGCCAGCAGCGTAGAGGCAGACTTCGAAGGTGAGCAGTTCTTC; CDR3 protein: CASSVEADFEGEQFF
clone size: -; D gene: TRBD1; V gene: TRBV5-6; J gene: TRBJ1-5; CDR3 DNA: TGTGCCAGCAGCCGTAAGGACAGGGGGCGAGTGGGTGATCAGCCCCAGCATTTT; CDR3 protein: CASSRKDRGRVGDQPQHF
clone size: -; D gene: TRBD1; V gene: TRBV5-1; J gene: TRBJ1-1; CDR3 DNA: TGCGCCAGCAGCTCAGACAGGGGGACAGTTGAAGCTTTCTTT; CDR3 protein: CASSSDRGTVEAFF
clone size: -; D gene: -; V gene: TRBV11-2; J gene: TRBJ2-7; CDR3 DNA: TGTGCCAGCAGCTTAGACAGGGGCTACGAGCAGTACTTC; CDR3 protein: CASSLDRGYEQYF
clone size: few; D gene: TRBD2; V gene: TRBV7-3; J gene: TRBJ2-3; CDR3 DNA: TGTGCCAGCAGCTTAAGGCCTAGCGGGAGTGGGACAGATACGCAGTATTTT; CDR3 protein: CASSLRPSGSGTDTQYF
clone size: -; D gene: TRBD1; V gene: TRBV5-6; J gene: TRBJ1-3; CDR3 DNA: TGTGCCAGCAGCTGGGGGAGATATACAGGGGAACTCTCTGGAAACACCATATATTTT; CDR3 protein: CASSWGRYTGELSGNTIYF
clone size: -; D gene: -; V gene: TRBV5-8; J gene: TRBJ1-2; CDR3 DNA: TGTGCCAGCAGCCGCAGACAGCAAGCTAACTATGGCTACACCTTC; CDR3 protein: CASSRRQQANYGYTF
clone size: -; D gene: -; V gene: TRBV30; J gene: TRBJ1-2; CDR3 DNA: TGTGCCTGGAGTGCCCTGGGGAACTATGGCTACACCTTC; CDR3 protein: CAWSALGNYGYTF
clone size: -; D gene: TRBD1; V gene: TRBV18; J gene: TRBJ2-7; CDR3 DNA: TGTGCCAGCTCACCCGAGGGACAGGTATCGGTGCAGTACTTC; CDR3 protein: CASSPEGQVSVQYF
clone size: few; D gene: TRBD2; V gene: TRBV7-8; J gene: TRBJ2-1; CDR3 DNA: TGTGCCAGCAGCTCAAAACGACTAGCGGGCAAAGGTAACAATGAGCAGTTCTTC; CDR3 protein: CASSSKRLAGKGNNEQFF
clone size: once; D gene: TRBD1; V gene: TRBV14; J gene: TRBJ2-7; CDR3 DNA: TGTGCCAGCAGGGGGACAGGGAGGTCCTACGAGCAGTACTTC; CDR3 protein: CASRGTGRSYEQYF
clone size: few; D gene: TRBD2; V gene: TRBV10-1; J gene: TRBJ2-1; CDR3 DNA: TGCGCCAGCAGTGAGCTGGGGGTAGCGGGAGGGCCTAGGGATGAGCAGTTCTTC; CDR3 protein: CASSELGVAGGPRDEQFF
clone size: once; D gene: -; V gene: TRBV15; J gene: TRBJ2-7; CDR3 DNA: TGTGCCACCAGCAGAGTGGCCAGCTCCTACGAGCAGTACTTC; CDR3 protein: CATSRVASSYEQYF
clone size: -; D gene: -; V gene: TRBV5-8; J gene: TRBJ2-3; CDR3 DNA: TGTGCCAGCAGCCTGAAGGGAGCGGGTACGCAGTATTTT; CDR3 protein: CASSLKGAGTQYF
clone size: -; D gene: TRBD1; V gene: TRBV28; J gene: TRBJ2-7; CDR3 DNA: TGTGCCAGCAGAGCCCGGTCCGGGACAGGGGCCTACGAGCAGTACTTC; CDR3 protein: CASRARSGTGAYEQYF
clone size: -; D gene: TRBD2; V gene: TRBV9; J gene: TRBJ2-3; CDR3 DNA: TGTGCCAGCAGCCTTAGTAGGAGACTAGCGGGAGGAGTAGATACGCAGTATTTT; CDR3 protein: CASSLSRRLAGGVDTQYF
clone size: -; D gene: -; V gene: TRBV30; J gene: TRBJ2-2; CDR3 DNA: TGTGCCTGGAGGATAGCGCAAAACACCGGGGAGCTGTTTTTT; CDR3 protein: CAWRIAQNTGELFF
clone size: -; D gene: -; V gene: TRBV2; J gene: TRBJ2-2; CDR3 DNA: TGTGCCAGCAGATGGCAGGGGGGCACCGGGGAGCTGTTTTTT; CDR3 protein: CASRWQGGTGELFF
clone size: -; D gene: TRBD1; V gene: TRBV2; J gene: TRBJ2-7; CDR3 DNA: TGTGCCAGCAGCAGGGACAGGGGCAGAGGCGAGCAGTACTTC; CDR3 protein: CASSRDRGRGEQYF
clone size: -; D gene: -; V gene: TRBV1; J gene: TRBJ2-7; CDR3 DNA: TGCACCAGCAGCCCCTCAGGATCTCGGAGTAGCGGGAGGGCCGAGTCCTACGAGCAGTACTTC; CDR3 protein: CTSSPSGSRSSGRAESYEQYF
clone size: -; D gene: -; V gene: TRBV2; J gene: TRBJ2-5; CDR3 DNA: TGTGCCAGCACTCCCACAGGTATCCAAGAGACCCAGTACTTC; CDR3 protein: CASTPTGIQETQYF
clone size: -; D gene: -; V gene: TRBV9; J gene: TRBJ1-1; CDR3 DNA: TGTGCCAGCAGCGTAGGGCGGATTGACACTGAAGCTTTCTTT; CDR3 protein: CASSVGRIDTEAFF
clone size: many; D gene: TRBD1; V gene: TRBV28; J gene: TRBJ2-7; CDR3 DNA: TGTGCCAGCAGTCCTCCCACCACAGGGGTCACCTACGAGCAGTACTTC; CDR3 protein: CASSPPTTGVTYEQYF
clone size: -; D gene: -; V gene: TRBV27; J gene: TRBJ2-2; CDR3 DNA: TGTGCCAGCAGTTACAGGGCCTTGGAGAACACCGGGGAGCTGTTTTTT; CDR3 protein: CASSYRALENTGELFF